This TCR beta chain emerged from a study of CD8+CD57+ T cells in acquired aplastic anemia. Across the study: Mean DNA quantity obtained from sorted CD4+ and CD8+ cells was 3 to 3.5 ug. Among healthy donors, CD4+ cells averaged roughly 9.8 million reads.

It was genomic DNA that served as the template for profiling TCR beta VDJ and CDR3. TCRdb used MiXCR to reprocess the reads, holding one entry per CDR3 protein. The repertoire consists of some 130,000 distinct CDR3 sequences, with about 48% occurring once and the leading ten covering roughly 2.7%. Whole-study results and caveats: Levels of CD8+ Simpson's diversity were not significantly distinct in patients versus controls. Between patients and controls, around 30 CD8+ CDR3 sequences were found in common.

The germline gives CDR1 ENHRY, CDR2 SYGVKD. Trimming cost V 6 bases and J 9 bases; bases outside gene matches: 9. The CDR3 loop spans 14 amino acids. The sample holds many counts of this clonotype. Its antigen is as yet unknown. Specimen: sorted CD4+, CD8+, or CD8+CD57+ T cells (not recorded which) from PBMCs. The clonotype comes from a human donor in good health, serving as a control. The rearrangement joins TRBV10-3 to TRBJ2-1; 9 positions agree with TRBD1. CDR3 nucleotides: TGTGCCATCAGCCTGGGGACAGGGAGCATTGAGCAGTTCTTC. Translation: CAISLGTGSIEQFF.